The source of this T cell receptor (beta chain) is a study of T cell clusters in autoimmune cytopenias. Each sample's input was 250 ng genomic DNA, some 38,000 genome equivalents. Multiplex touch-down PCR amplified TRB using TRB-A and TRB-B pools in one tube. No DNA is given; TCRdb re-called the multiplex PCR reads and lists each CDR3 protein once. This sample's table has roughly 4,400 distinct CDR3 sequences. These data are also associated with another study on T cell repertoires in aging, cancer and after chemotherapy. That publication notes: Loss of evenness, beyond lost richness, contributed to age-related TCR diversity decline in cancer patients.

This clonotype was obtained from a human donor in good health. The sample comprised peripheral blood.

This CDR3 is CAISVHGQPGSYEQYF. The chain employs TRBV10-3 and TRBJ2-7; absent DNA, TCRdb's TRBD1 call cannot be checked. The CDR3 sequence is 16 residues long. CDR1 is ENHRY and CDR2 is SYGVKD in the germline V gene.